This record looks at one TCR beta chain sequence and its context. The data were taken from a study of blood T cell repertoires in COVID-19. Study in general: Sites across the United States, Italy and Spain contributed samples from acute and convalescent COVID-19. In each case, the material was cDNA or gDNA derived from T cells, B-cell-depleted T cells, or PBMCs.

Authors' processing steps: Nucleated cell number was recorded as an estimate derived from reference gene primer amplification. TCRdb's table, derived via immunoSEQ multiplex PCR, lists solely in-frame clones and lacks some. The V and J calls and clone size come from that table; D and trimming were worked out from the DNA. The sample holds 400,000 or so clones, about 90% seen once. Enrollment of patients from Seattle took place during active infection, with longitudinal follow-up. Germline V gene lookup returns CDR1 MGHRA and CDR2 YSYEKL. The germline V and J ends were trimmed by 3 bases and 1 base, with 6 bases remaining between them. This CDR3 is 13 amino acids long.

V usage is TRBV4-1 and J usage is TRBJ1-1, with D hard to call. The sequence was obtained from a man between 18 and 35 years old with COVID-19, enrolled during active disease. The sequenced sample was peripheral blood. CDR3 protein: CASSQHRNTEAFF. CDR3 in DNA: TGCGCCAGCAGCCAGCACAGGAACACTGAAGCTTTCTTT.